Listed below are T cell receptor beta chains from one sample, sequenced in a study of OX40 agonist ivuxolimab in advanced cancers. The repertoire was sequenced with immunoSEQ multiplex PCR; TCRdb's copy has only in-frame clones and lacks some. Of 35,000 to 45,000 clones listed, more than 70% are singletons. Sample: CD4+ or CD8+ T cells sorted from blood, taken in a trial of the OX40 agonist ivuxolimab. All receptors derive from an adult with an advanced solid tumor such as melanoma, head and neck, liver or kidney cancer. CDR3s include the opening cysteine and the closing phenylalanine or tryptophan. A D gene is named only where the DNA matches it firmly.

V	D	J	CDR3	DNA
TRBV27	TRBD1	TRBJ1-5	CASSPTPTGTDQPQHF	TGTGCCAGCAGTCCCACCCCGACAGGGACAGATCAGCCCCAGCATTTT
TRBV7-8	NA	TRBJ1-3	CASSSEIRYSGNTIYF	TGTGCCAGCAGCTCCGAAATCAGATACTCTGGAAACACCATATATTTT
TRBV9	NA	TRBJ1-1	CASSPAGGTEAFF	TGTGCCAGCAGCCCCGCCGGGGGCACTGAAGCTTTCTTT
TRBV2	TRBD1	TRBJ2-7	CASIGDWTGQEEQYF	TGTGCCAGCATCGGGGATTGGACAGGGCAGGAGGAGCAGTACTTC
TRBV5-1	NA	TRBJ2-6	CASSHRQDGANVLTF	TGCGCCAGCAGCCACCGACAGGATGGGGCCAACGTCCTGACTTTC
TRBV19	NA	TRBJ1-5	CASSTYREVQPQHF	TGTGCCAGTAGTACCTACAGGGAGGTACAGCCCCAGCATTTT
TRBV6-1	NA	TRBJ1-1	CASSLGRQEAFF	TGTGCCAGCAGCCTCGGTCGACAGGAAGCTTTCTTT
TRBV4-2	NA	TRBJ2-3	CASSEARGPTDTQYF	TGTGCCAGCAGCGAAGCGCGGGGGCCCACAGATACGCAGTATTTT
TRBV28	TRBD1	TRBJ1-1	CASRPRQGRTEAFF	TGTGCCAGCAGGCCAAGACAGGGCCGCACTGAAGCTTTCTTT
TRBV5-6	NA	TRBJ1-1	CASSRWAQGLLSTEAFF	TGTGCCAGCAGCCGTTGGGCCCAGGGTCTTTTGAGCACTGAAGCTTTCTTT
TRBV27	NA	TRBJ1-2	CASSPGYGYTF	TGTGCCAGCAGTCCAGGGTATGGCTACACCTTC
TRBV7-9	NA	TRBJ1-6	CASSPDLDRESSYNSPLHF	TGTGCCAGCAGCCCGGATCTCGATCGAGAAAGCTCCTATAATTCACCCCTCCACTTT
TRBV13	NA	TRBJ2-1	CASSFGVRNEQFF	TGTGCCAGCAGCTTCGGAGTAAGGAATGAGCAGTTCTTC
TRBV14	NA	TRBJ1-4	CASSQEANRGEKLFF	TGTGCCAGCAGCCAAGAGGCTAACCGGGGCGAAAAACTGTTTTTT
TRBV14	TRBD1	TRBJ1-2	CASSPTDRVTGYTF	TGTGCCAGCAGCCCGACGGACAGGGTAACTGGCTACACCTTC
TRBV6-4	TRBD2	TRBJ2-3	CASSRRAGGQTDTQYF	TGTGCCAGCAGTAGGCGAGCGGGGGGGCAGACAGATACGCAGTATTTT
TRBV2	TRBD1	TRBJ2-1	CASHPGTVYNEQFF	TGTGCCAGCCACCCCGGGACAGTTTACAATGAGCAGTTCTTC
TRBV7-9	TRBD1	TRBJ2-3	CASSSFTGGPDTDTQYF	TGTGCCAGCAGCTCATTTACAGGGGGACCGGACACAGATACGCAGTATTTT
TRBV9	TRBD1	TRBJ2-1	CASSVRSGGAYNEQFF	TGTGCCAGCAGCGTCCGATCAGGGGGAGCGTACAATGAGCAGTTCTTC
TRBV9	TRBD2	TRBJ2-3	CASSVGGGASVDTQYF	TGTGCCAGCAGCGTAGGCGGGGGGGCCTCCGTAGATACGCAGTATTTT
TRBV7-9	NA	TRBJ2-5	CASSSGQIQETQYF	TGTGCCAGCAGCTCAGGACAGATACAAGAGACCCAGTACTTC
TRBV7-2	TRBD2	TRBJ2-3	CASSPGLAGLRDTQYF	TGTGCCAGCAGCCCAGGACTAGCGGGACTCCGGGATACGCAGTATTTT